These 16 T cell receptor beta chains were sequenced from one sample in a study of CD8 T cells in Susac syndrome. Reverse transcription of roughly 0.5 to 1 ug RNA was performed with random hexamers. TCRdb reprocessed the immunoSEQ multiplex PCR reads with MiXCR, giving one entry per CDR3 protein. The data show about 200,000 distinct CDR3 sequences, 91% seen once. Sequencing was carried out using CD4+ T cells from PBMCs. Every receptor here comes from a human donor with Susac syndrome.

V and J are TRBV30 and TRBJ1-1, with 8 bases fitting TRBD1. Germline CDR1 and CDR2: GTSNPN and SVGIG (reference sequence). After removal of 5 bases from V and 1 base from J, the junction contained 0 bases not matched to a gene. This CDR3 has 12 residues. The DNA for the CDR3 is TGTGCCTGGGACAGGGGGAACACTGAAGCTTTCTTT. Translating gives CAWDRGNTEAFF.

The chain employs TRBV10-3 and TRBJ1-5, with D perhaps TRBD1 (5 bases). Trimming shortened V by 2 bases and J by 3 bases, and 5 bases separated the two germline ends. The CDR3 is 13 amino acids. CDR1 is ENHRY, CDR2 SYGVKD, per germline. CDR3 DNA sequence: TGTGCCATCAGTGAGGGGACCAATCAGCCCCAGCATTTT. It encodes CAISEGTNQPQHF.

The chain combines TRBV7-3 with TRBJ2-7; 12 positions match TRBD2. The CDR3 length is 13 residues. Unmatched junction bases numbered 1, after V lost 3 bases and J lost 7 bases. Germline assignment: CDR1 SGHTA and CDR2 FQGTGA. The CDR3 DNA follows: TGTGCCAGCAGCTTTACTAGCGGGAGGGAGCAGTACTTC. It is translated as CASSFTSGREQYF.

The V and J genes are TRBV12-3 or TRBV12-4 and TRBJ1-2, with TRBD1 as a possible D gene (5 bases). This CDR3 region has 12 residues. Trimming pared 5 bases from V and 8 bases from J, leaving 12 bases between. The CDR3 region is CASSKSGGGYTF. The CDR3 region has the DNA TGTGCCAGCAGTAAGAGCGGGGGGGGCTACACCTTC.

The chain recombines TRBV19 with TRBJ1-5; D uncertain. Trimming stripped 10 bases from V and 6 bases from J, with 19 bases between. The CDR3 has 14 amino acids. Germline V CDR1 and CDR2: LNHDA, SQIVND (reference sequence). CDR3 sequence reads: CATSMDSLLQPQHF. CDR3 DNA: TGTGCCACTTCCATGGATTCACTGCTTCAGCCCCAGCATTTT.

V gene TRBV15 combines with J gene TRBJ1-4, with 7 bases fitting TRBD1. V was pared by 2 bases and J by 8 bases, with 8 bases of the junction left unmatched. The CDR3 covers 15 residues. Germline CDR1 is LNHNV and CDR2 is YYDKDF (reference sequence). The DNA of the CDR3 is TGTGCCACCAGCAGATCCTCCGGGACAGCAGAAAAACTGTTTTTT. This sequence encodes CATSRSSGTAEKLFF.

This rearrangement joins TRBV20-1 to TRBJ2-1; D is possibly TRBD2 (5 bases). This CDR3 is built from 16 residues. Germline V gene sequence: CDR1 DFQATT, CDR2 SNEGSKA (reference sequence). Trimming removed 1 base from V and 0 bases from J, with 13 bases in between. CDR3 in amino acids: CSARGQAERSYNEQFF. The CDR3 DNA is TGCAGTGCTAGAGGACAAGCGGAACGCTCCTACAATGAGCAGTTCTTC.

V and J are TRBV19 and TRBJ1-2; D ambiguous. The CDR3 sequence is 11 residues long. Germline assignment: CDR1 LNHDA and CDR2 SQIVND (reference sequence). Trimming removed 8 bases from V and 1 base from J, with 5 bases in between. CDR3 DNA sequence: TGTGCCAGTCGGAATAACTATGGCTACACCTTC. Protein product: CASRNNYGYTF.

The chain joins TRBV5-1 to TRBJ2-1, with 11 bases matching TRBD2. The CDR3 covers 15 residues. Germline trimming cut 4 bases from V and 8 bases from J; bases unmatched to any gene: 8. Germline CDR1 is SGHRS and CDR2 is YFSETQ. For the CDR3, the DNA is TGCGCCAGCAGCGAGCTAGCGGGGGGAGTGGATGAGCAGTTCTTC. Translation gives CASSELAGGVDEQFF.

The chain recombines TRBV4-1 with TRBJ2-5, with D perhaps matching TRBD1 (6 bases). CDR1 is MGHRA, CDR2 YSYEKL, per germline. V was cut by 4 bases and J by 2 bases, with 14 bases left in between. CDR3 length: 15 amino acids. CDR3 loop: CASSPKPDRQETQYF. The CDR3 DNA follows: TGCGCCAGCAGCCCGAAACCCGACAGGCAAGAGACCCAGTACTTC.

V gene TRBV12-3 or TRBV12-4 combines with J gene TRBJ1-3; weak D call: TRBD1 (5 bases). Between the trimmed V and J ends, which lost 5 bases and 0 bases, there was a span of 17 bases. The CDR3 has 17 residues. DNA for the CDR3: TGTGCCAGCAGTCCTCCTAAACAGGCGAGCTCTGGAAACACCATATATTTT. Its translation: CASSPPKQASSGNTIYF.

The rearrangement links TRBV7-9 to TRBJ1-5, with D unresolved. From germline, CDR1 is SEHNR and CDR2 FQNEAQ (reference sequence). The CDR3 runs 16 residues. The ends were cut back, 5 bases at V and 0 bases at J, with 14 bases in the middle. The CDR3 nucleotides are TGTGCCAGCAGCGTCCAGAGGGCAGATAGCAATCAGCCCCAGCATTTT. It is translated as CASSVQRADSNQPQHF.

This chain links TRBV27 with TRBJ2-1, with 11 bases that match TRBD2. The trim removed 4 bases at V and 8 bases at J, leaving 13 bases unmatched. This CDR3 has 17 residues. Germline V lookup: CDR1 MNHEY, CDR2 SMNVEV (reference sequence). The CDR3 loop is CASSSTLTSGVLHEQFF. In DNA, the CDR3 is TGTGCCAGCAGTTCCACCTTGACTAGCGGGGTTTTGCATGAGCAGTTCTTC.

Here the CDR3 DNA reads TGTGCCATCAGCAGACTAGCGGGAGAGAATGAGCAGTTCTTC. Translating it yields CAISRLAGENEQFF. The gene calls are TRBV10-3 and TRBJ2-1, with 12 bases matching TRBD2. The ends lost 6 bases at V and 7 bases at J; junction bases unmatched: 4. This CDR3 has 14 amino acids. The germline CDR1 and CDR2 sequences are ENHRY and SYGVKD.

CDR3 bases: TGTGCCAGTAGTATAGTCCTGTATCCCTACAATGAGCAGTTCTTC. It encodes CASSIVLYPYNEQFF. J is TRBJ2-1 and V is TRBV19; D is unresolved. CDR3 size: 15 residues. Trimming shortened V by 1 base and J by 2 bases, and 9 bases separated the two germline ends. CDR1 and CDR2 from the germline V gene are LNHDA and SQIVND (reference sequence).

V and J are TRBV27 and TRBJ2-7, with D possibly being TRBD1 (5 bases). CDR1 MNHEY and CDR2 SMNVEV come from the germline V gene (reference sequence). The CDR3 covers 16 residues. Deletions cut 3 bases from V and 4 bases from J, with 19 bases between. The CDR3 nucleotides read TGTGCCAGCAGTTTTTCGTCCAGGGTGATGTCTTACGAGCAGTACTTC. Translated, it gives CASSFSSRVMSYEQYF.